This section outlines one TCR beta chain sequence together with its context. This clone came up once. Its antigen is currently not known. Per-base qualities were not stored, and no clone one base away is much larger. The source of the sample is a study of T cell changes during pregnancy in multiple sclerosis (dated by TCRdb to between 2018 and 2021). Regarding the complete study: The study looked at changes in the T cell repertoire across pregnancy in women with multiple sclerosis.

Per the germline V gene, MNHNS is the CDR1 and SASEGT is the CDR2. V lost 4 bases and J lost 3 bases, and the count of bases not matched to a germline gene is 4. The CDR3 goes from the cysteine to the phenylalanine over 15 residues. Only the CDR3 portion is preserved as DNA: 45 bases, with reading frame beginning at the first base. The library was produced with the immunoSEQ multiplex PCR assay. TCRdb re-hosts the immuneACCESS table, in-frame sequences only. Its copies lack some clones; in the studies checked, an unresolved V gene accounts for under half of them, and the cause for the rest is not known. Across this sample there are around 71,000 clones, with approximately 92% seen only once. Approximately 1% of the sample rests with the top ten.

This material consisted of peripheral blood, taken in the third trimester of pregnancy. The sequence joins TRBV6-1 to TRBJ2-3; TRBD1 lines up with 10 middle nucleotides. The sequence came from a female donor with multiple sclerosis, enrolled in a pregnancy study. The CDR3 reads CASSAGQGMTDTQYF. The sequenced DNA is TGTGCCAGCAGTGCGGGACAGGGGATGACAGATACGCAGTATTTT.